This T cell receptor (beta chain) derives from a study of CD8 T cells in ankylosing spondylitis. This clonotype was observed at least ten times. The antigen remains unidentified. The authors made TCR beta libraries by quantitative 5'-RACE with molecular barcodes. TCRdb used MiXCR to reprocess the 5' RACE reads, holding one entry per CDR3 protein. The sample shows around 890,000 distinct CDR3 sequences, roughly 12% of them seen only once. This CDR3 is built from 13 residues. Trimming stripped 4 bases from V and 0 bases from J, with 8 bases between. The germline V gene has CDR1 SGHRS and CDR2 YFSETQ. Study outcomes and limitations: Clones linked to disease were reported to show significant enrichment in matched ankylosing spondylitis synovial fluid. Reactive arthritis synovial fluid and blood previously showed some of these motif variants. Seemingly characteristic of ankylosing spondylitis blood was a TCR beta motif consisting of several highly homologous variants.

This receptor was taken from a male donor with ankylosing spondylitis. The chain combines TRBV5-1 with TRBJ2-7, with D tentatively TRBD1 (5 bases). The sequencing sample was made of blood, either unsorted or a sorted T cell fraction (not recorded which). CDR3 amino acids: CASSPQGSYEQYF. As DNA, the CDR3 is TGCGCCAGCAGCCCCCAGGGCTCCTACGAGCAGTACTTC.